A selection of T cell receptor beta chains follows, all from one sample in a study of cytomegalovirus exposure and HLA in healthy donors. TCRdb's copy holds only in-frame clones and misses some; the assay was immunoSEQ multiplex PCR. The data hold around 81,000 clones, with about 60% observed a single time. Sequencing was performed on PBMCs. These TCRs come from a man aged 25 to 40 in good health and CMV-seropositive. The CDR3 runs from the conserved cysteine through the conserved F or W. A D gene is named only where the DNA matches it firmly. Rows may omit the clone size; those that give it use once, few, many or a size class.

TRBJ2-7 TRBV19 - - CASSIVRGADYEQYF TGTGCCAGTAGTATAGTTCGGGGGGCCGACTACGAGCAGTACTTC
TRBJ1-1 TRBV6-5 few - CASSPNGNTEAFF TGTGCCAGCAGCCCAAACGGGAACACTGAAGCTTTCTTT
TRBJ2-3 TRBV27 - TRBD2 CASGSTSSGRVADTQYF TGTGCCAGCGGAAGTACCTCTAGCGGGAGAGTCGCAGATACGCAGTATTTT
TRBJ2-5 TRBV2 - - CASTRGGQETQYF TGTGCCAGCACTAGAGGGGGTCAAGAGACCCAGTACTTC
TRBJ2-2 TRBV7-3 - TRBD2 CASSPQPGGTGELFF TGTGCCAGCAGCCCCCAGCCGGGAGGGACCGGGGAGCTGTTTTTT
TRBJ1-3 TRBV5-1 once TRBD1 CASSYSDRATGNTIYF TGCGCCAGCAGCTACTCGGACAGGGCAACTGGAAACACCATATATTTT
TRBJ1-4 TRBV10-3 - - CAISDVGQRENLKGLFF TGTGCCATCAGTGACGTCGGACAGAGGGAAAACCTGAAAGGACTGTTTTTT
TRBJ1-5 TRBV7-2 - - CASSLARAQPQHF TGTGCCAGCAGCTTAGCGAGGGCACAGCCCCAGCATTTT
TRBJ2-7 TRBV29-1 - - CSVESRVDYEQYF TGCAGCGTTGAAAGCAGGGTGGATTACGAGCAGTACTTC
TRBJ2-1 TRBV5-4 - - CASLGGHSYNEQFF TGTGCCAGCCTCGGCGGACACTCCTACAATGAGCAGTTCTTC
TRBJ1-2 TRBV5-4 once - CASSPGTERTNYGYTF TGTGCCAGCAGCCCCGGGACTGAGAGAACTAACTATGGCTACACCTTC
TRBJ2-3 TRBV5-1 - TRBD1 CASSRSGGVGDTQYF TGCGCCAGCAGCCGTTCAGGGGGCGTGGGAGATACGCAGTATTTT
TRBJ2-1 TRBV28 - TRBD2 CASSLPTSGRKGEQFF TGTGCCAGCAGTTTACCGACTAGCGGGAGGAAGGGTGAGCAGTTCTTC
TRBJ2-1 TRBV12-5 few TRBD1 CASGALRQGRNEQFF TGTGCTAGTGGCGCACTTAGACAGGGGCGAAATGAGCAGTTCTTC
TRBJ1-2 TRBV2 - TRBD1 CASREGQGAPYGYTF TGTGCCAGCAGGGAGGGACAGGGGGCGCCCTATGGCTACACCTTC
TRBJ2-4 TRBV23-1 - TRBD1 CASSPFPRDREWDIQYF TGCGCCAGCAGTCCGTTCCCGCGGGACAGGGAATGGGACATTCAGTACTTC
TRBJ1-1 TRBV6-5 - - CASSLQGAFTEAFF TGTGCCAGCAGCTTACAGGGAGCATTCACTGAAGCTTTCTTT
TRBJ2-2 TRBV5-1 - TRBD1 CASSLGQGSTGELFF TGCGCCAGCAGCTTGGGACAGGGCAGCACCGGGGAGCTGTTTTTT
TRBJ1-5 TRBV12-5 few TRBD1 CASVKQGAGQPQHF TGTGCTAGTGTTAAACAGGGGGCGGGTCAGCCCCAGCATTTT
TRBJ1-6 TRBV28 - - CASLGISYNSPLHF TGTGCCAGCCTGGGCATCTCCTATAATTCACCCCTCCACTTT
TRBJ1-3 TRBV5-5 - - CASSEGGLSGNTIYF TGTGCCAGCAGCGAGGGGGGGCTCTCTGGAAACACCATATATTTT
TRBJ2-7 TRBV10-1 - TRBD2 CASSEFGGSSYEQYF TGCGCCAGCAGTGAGTTTGGCGGGAGCTCCTACGAGCAGTACTTC
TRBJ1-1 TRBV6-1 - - CASTMNTEAFF TGTGCCAGCACTATGAACACTGAAGCTTTCTTT
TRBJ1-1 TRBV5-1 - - CASSLEGAGTEAFF TGCGCCAGCAGCTTGGAGGGCGCGGGGACTGAAGCTTTCTTT
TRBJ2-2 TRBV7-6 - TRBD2 CASSSPSGDRTGELFF TGTGCCAGCAGCAGTCCTAGCGGGGATCGCACCGGGGAGCTGTTTTTT
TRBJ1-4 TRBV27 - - CASSLGSSARELFF TGTGCCAGCAGTTTAGGGTCGTCAGCTAGAGAACTGTTTTTT
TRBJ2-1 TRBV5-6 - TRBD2 CASSLSLAGLYSYNEQFF TGTGCCAGCAGCTTGTCTCTAGCGGGCCTTTACTCCTACAATGAGCAGTTCTTC
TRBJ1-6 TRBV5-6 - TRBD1 CASSRDRVSPLHF TGTGCCAGCAGCCGGGACAGGGTTTCACCCCTCCACTTT
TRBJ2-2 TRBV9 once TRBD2 CASSPGLAGTHTGELFF TGTGCCAGCAGCCCGGGACTAGCGGGGACACACACCGGGGAGCTGTTTTTT
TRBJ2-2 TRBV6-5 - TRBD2 CASSYGGGRSTGELFF TGTGCCAGCAGTTATGGGGGCGGGAGGAGTACCGGGGAGCTGTTTTTT
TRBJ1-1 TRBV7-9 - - CASNPPRGISFF TGTGCCAGCAACCCGCCACGGGGGATCTCTTTCTTT
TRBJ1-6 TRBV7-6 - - CASSSDKSSRTLHF TGTGCCAGCAGCTCCGACAAAAGCAGCCGTACCCTCCACTTT
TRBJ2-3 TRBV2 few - CASSGGYQTDTQYF TGTGCCAGCAGTGGGGGCTATCAAACAGATACGCAGTATTTT
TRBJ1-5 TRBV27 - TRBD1 CASSLSGTGTYSNQPQHF TGTGCCAGCAGTTTATCGGGGACAGGGACCTATAGCAATCAGCCCCAGCATTTT
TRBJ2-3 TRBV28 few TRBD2 CASSLAGGGDTQYF TGTGCCAGCAGTTTGGCGGGAGGGGGAGATACGCAGTATTTT
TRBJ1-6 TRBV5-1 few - CASSLAGSRWNSPLHF TGCGCCAGCAGCTTGGCCGGGAGCAGGTGGAATTCACCCCTCCACTTT
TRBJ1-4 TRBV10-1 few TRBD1 CASRGQGDGRTNEKLFF TGCGCCAGCAGAGGACAGGGGGATGGGCGGACTAATGAAAAACTGTTTTTT
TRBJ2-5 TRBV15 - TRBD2 CATSRQGGKETQYF TGTGCCACCAGCAGACAGGGAGGGAAAGAGACCCAGTACTTC
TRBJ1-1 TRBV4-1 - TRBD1 CASSQDRQGGTEAFF TGCGCCAGCAGCCAAGACCGACAGGGAGGAACTGAAGCTTTCTTT
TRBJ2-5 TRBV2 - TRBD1 CASSAGTGLETQYF TGTGCCAGCAGCGCCGGGACAGGGTTAGAGACCCAGTACTTC
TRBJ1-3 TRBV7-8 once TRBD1 CASSLSWAGGQGNTIYF TGTGCCAGCAGCTTATCATGGGCAGGGGGCCAGGGAAACACCATATATTTT